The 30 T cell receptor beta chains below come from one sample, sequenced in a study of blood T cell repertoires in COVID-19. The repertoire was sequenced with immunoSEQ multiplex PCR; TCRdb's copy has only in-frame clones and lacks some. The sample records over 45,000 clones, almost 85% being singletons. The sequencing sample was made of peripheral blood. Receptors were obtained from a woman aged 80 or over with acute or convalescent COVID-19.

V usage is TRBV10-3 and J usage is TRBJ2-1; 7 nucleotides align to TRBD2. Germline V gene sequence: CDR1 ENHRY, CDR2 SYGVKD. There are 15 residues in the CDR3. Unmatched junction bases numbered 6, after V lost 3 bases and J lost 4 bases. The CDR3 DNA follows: TGTGCCATCAGTGACTGGGACGGGGGGTACAATGAGCAGTTCTTC. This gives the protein CAISDWDGGYNEQFF.

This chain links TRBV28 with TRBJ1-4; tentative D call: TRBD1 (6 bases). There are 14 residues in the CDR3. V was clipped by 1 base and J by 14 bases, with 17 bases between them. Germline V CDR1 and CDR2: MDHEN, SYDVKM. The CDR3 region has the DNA TGTGCCAGCAGTTTATCCGGACAGAGGTTTGTGCTGTTTTTT. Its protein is CASSLSGQRFVLFF.

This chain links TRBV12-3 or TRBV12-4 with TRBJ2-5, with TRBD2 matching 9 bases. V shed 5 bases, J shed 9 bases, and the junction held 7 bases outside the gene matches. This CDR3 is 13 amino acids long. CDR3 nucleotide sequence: TGTGCCAGCAGTCTGGGACTAGCTCTGGCCCAGTACTTC. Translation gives CASSLGLALAQYF.

DNA of the CDR3: TGCGCCAGCAGCCAAAGGGGGACAGGGGGCGAGAACACTGAAGCTTTCTTT. This encodes CASSQRGTGGENTEAFF. The rearrangement links TRBV4-1 to TRBJ1-1, with 12 bases matching TRBD1. The CDR3 has 17 amino acids. Germline CDR1 MGHRA, CDR2 YSYEKL. V was pared by 2 bases and J by 1 base, with 5 bases of the junction left unmatched.

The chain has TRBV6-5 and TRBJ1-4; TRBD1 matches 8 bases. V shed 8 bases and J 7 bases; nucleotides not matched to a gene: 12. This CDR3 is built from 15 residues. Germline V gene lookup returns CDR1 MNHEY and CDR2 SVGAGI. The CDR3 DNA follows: TGTGCCAGCCAGGGACAGGATATCAAGGGTGAAAAACTGTTTTTT. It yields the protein CASQGQDIKGEKLFF.

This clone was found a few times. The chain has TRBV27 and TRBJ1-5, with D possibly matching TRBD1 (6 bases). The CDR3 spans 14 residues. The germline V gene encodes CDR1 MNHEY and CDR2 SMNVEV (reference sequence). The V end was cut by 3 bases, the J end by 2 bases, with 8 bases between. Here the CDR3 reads CASSFRGGNQPQHF. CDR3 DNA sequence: TGTGCCAGCAGTTTCAGGGGAGGCAATCAGCCCCAGCATTTT.

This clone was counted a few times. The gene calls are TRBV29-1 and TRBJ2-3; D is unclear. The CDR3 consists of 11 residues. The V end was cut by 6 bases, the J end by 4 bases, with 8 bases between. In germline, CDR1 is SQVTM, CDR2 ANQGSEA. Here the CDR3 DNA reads TGCAGCGTCGAACTCCCAGATACGCAGTATTTT. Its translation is CSVELPDTQYF.

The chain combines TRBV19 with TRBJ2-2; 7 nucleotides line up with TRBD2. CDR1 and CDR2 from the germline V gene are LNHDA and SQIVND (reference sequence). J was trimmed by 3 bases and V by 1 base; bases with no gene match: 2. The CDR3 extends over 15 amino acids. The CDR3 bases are TGTGCCAGTAGTATAGGCGGGGGTTACACCGGGGAGCTGTTTTTT. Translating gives CASSIGGGYTGELFF.

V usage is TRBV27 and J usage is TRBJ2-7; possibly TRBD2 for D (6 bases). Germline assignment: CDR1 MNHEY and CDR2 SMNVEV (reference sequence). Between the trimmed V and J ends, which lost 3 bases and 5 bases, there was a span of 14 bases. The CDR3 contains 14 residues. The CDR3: CASSLTGTGDEQYF. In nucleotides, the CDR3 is TGTGCCAGCAGTTTGACCGGGACGGGGGACGAGCAGTACTTC.

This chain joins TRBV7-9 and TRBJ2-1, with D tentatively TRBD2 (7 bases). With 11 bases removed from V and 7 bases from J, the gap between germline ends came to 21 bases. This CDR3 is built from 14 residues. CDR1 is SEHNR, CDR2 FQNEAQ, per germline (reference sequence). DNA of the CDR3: TGTGCCTCGTCATTAACGGGGGGCAAAAATGAGCAGTTCTTC. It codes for CASSLTGGKNEQFF.

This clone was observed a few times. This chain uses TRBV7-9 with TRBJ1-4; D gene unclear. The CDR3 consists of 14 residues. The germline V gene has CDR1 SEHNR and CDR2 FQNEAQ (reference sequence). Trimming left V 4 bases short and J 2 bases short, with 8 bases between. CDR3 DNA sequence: TGTGCCAGCAGCTCGGGGATGACTAATGAAAAACTGTTTTTT. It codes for CASSSGMTNEKLFF. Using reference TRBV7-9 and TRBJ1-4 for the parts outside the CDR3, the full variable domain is DTGVSQNPRHKITKRGQNVTFRCDPISEHNRLYWYRQTLGQGPEFLTYFQNEAQLEKSRLLSDRFSAERPKGSFSTLEIQRTEQGDSAMYLCASSSGMTNEKLFFGSGTQLSVL.

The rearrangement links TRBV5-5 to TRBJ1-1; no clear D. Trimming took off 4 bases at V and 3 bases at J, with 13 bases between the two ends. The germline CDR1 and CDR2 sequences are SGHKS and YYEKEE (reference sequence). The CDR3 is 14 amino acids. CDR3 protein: CASSPQTFDTEAFF. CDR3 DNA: TGTGCCAGCAGCCCCCAGACATTTGACACTGAAGCTTTCTTT.

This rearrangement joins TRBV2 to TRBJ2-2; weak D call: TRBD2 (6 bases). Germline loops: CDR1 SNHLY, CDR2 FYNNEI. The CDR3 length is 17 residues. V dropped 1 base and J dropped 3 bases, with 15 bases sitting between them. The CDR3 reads CASSEVPRGGDTGELFF. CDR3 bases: TGTGCCAGCAGTGAAGTCCCCCGCGGAGGGGACACCGGGGAGCTGTTTTTT. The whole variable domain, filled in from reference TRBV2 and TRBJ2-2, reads EPEVTQTPSHQVTQMGQEVILRCVPISNHLYFYWYRQILGQKVEFLVSFYNNEISEKSEIFDDQFSVERPDGSNFTLKIRSTKLEDSAMYFCASSEVPRGGDTGELFFGEGSRLTVL.

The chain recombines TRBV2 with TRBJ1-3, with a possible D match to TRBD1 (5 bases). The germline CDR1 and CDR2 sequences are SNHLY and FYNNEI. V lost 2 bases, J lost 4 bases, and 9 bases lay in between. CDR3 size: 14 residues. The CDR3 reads CASSESTAGNTIYF. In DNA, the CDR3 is TGTGCCAGCAGTGAATCGACAGCCGGAAACACCATATATTTT.

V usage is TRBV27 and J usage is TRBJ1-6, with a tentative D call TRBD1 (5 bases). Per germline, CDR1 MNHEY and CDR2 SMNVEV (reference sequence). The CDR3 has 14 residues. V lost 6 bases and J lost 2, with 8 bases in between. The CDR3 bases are TGTGCCAGCAGCCTGGGGCCCTATAATTCACCCCTCCACTTT. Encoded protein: CASSLGPYNSPLHF.

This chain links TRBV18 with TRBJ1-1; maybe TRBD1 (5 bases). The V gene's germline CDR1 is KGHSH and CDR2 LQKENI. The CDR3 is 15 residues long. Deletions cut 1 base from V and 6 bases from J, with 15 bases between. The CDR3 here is CASSPLGRGDAEAFF. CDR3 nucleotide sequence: TGTGCCAGCTCACCACTGGGGAGGGGAGACGCTGAAGCTTTCTTT.

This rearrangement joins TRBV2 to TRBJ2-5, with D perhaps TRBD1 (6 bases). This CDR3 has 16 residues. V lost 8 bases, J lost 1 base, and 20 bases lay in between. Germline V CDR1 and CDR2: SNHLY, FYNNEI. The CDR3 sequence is CASSGGIGPPQETQYF. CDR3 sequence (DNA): TGTGCCAGCTCTGGGGGCATCGGGCCCCCCCAAGAGACCCAGTACTTC.

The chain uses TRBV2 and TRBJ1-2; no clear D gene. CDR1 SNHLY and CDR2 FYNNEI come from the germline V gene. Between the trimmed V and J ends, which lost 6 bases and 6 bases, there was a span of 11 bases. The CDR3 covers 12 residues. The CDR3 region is CASSLNGDGYTF. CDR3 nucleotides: TGTGCCAGCAGCCTCAACGGGGATGGCTACACCTTC.

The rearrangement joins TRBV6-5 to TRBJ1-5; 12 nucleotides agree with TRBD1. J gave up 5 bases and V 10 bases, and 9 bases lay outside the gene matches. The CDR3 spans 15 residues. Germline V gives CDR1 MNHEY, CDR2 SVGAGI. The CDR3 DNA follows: TGTGCCACGACCGGGACAGGGGGCGCGGATCAGCCCCAGCATTTT. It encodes CATTGTGGADQPQHF.

Here the CDR3 DNA reads TGCAGTGCTAGTCCCGGGACTAGCGGGAGAGAAAATGAGCAGTTCTTC. This translates into CSASPGTSGRENEQFF. V is TRBV20-1 and J is TRBJ2-1, with 14 bases that match TRBD2. V trimming: 3 bases; J trimming: 7 bases; junction bases outside the gene matches: 8. CDR3 size: 16 residues. The germline CDR1 and CDR2 sequences are DFQATT and SNEGSKA (reference sequence).

The CDR3 is CASSPGGTGNSPLHF. The CDR3 DNA reads TGTGCCAGCAGCCCCGGGGGGACGGGAAATTCACCCCTCCACTTT. This sequence joins TRBV7-2 and TRBJ1-6; D possibly corresponds to TRBD1 (5 bases). This CDR3 contains 15 residues. Deletions cut 5 bases from V and 7 bases from J, with 15 bases between. Germline CDR1 and CDR2: SGHTA and FQGNSA.

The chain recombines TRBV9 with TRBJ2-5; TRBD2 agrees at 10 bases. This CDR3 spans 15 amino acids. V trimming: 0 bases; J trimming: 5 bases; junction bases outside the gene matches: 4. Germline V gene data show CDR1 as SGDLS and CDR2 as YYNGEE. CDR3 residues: CASSVEAGGPETQYF. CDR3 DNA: TGTGCCAGCAGCGTAGAAGCGGGAGGGCCGGAGACCCAGTACTTC. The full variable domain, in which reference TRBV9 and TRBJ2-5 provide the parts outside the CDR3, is DSGVTQTPKHLITATGQRVTLRCSPRSGDLSVYWYQQSLDQGLQFLIQYYNGEERAKGNILERFSAQQFPDLHSELNLSSLELGDSALYFCASSVEAGGPETQYFGPGTRLLVL.

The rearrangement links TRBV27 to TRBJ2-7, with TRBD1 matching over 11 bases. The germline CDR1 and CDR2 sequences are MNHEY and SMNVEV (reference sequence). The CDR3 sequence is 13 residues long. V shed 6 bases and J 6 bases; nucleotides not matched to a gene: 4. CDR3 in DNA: TGTGCCAGCAGGTGGACAGGGGGCGGCGAGCAGTACTTC. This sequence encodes CASRWTGGGEQYF.

In nucleotides, the CDR3 is TGTGCCAGCAGTTTATTAGGCCCGGGTTCTTCACCCCTCCACTTT. This sequence encodes CASSLLGPGSSPLHF. The chain couples TRBV28 to TRBJ1-6; D remains unclear. The CDR3 has 15 residues. Trimming took off 1 base at V and 9 bases at J, with 13 bases between the two ends. Germline assignment: CDR1 MDHEN and CDR2 SYDVKM.

The CDR3 is CASSLRQGNYGYTF. The CDR3 DNA sequence: TGTGCCAGCAGCCTGCGACAGGGAAACTATGGCTACACCTTC. The gene calls are TRBV7-6 and TRBJ1-2, with TRBD1 identical over 7 bases. The CDR3 has 14 amino acids. CDR1 and CDR2 from the germline V gene are SGHVS and FNYEAQ. With 5 bases clipped from V and 2 bases from J, the junction kept 5 bases outside the gene matches.

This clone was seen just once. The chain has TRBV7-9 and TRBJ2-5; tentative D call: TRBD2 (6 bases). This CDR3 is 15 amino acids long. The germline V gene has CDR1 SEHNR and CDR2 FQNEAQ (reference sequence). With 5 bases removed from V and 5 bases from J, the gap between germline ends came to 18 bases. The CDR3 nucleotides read TGTGCCAGCAGCCGGGGGTCGGTAGGGCGGGAGACCCAGTACTTC. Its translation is CASSRGSVGRETQYF.

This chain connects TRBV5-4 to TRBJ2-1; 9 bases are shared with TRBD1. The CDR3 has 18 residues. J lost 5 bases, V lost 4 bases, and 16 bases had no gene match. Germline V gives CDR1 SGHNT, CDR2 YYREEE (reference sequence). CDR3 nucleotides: TGTGCCAGCAGCGTCCCGGGACAGGGAATTGGGGGACACAATGAGCAGTTCTTC. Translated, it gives CASSVPGQGIGGHNEQFF.

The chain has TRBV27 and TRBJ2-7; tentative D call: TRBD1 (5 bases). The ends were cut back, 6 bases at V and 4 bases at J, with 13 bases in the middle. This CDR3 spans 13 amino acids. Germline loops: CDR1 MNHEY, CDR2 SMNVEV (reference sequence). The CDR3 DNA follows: TGTGCCAGCAGGCCACAAGGGGTTTACGAGCAGTACTTC. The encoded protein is CASRPQGVYEQYF.

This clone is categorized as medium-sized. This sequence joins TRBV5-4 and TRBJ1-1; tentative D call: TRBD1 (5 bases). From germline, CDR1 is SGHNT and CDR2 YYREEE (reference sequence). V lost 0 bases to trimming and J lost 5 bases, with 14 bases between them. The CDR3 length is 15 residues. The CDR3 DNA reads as TGTGCCAGCAGCTTGGGGGGGGAACCCCGTACTGAAGCTTTCTTT. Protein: CASSLGGEPRTEAFF.

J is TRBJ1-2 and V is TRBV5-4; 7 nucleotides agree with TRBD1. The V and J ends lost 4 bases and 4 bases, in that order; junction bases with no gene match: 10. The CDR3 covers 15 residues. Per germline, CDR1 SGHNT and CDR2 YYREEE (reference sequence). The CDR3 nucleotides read TGTGCCAGCAGCCAAGCGGGTCCAGGGGGCTATGGCTACACCTTC. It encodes CASSQAGPGGYGYTF.